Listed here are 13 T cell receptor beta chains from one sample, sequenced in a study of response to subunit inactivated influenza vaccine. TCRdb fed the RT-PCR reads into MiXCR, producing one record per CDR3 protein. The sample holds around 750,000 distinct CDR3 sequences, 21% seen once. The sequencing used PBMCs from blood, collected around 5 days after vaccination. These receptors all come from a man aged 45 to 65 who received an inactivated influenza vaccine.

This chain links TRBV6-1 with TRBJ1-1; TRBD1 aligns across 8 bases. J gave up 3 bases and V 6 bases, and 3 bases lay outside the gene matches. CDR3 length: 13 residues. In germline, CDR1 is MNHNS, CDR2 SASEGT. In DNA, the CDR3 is TGTGCCAGCAGGATACAGGGGGACACTGAAGCTTTCTTT. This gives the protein CASRIQGDTEAFF.

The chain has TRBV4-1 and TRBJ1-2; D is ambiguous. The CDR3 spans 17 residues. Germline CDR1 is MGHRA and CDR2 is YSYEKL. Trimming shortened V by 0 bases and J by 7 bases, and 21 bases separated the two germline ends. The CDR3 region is CASSQDPNVLGSGGYTF. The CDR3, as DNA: TGCGCCAGCAGCCAAGATCCAAATGTGTTGGGGAGTGGTGGCTACACCTTC.

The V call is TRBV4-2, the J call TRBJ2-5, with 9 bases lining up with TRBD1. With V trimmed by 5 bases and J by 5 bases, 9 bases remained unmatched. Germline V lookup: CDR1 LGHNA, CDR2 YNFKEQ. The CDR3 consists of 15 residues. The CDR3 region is CASSATGGAGETQYF. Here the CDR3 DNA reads TGTGCCAGCAGCGCAACAGGGGGCGCGGGGGAGACCCAGTACTTC.

CDR3 residues: CASSSTGWEQYF. The DNA for the CDR3 is TGCGCCAGCAGCTCGACGGGGTGGGAGCAGTACTTC. The chain employs TRBV5-1 and TRBJ2-7; TRBD2 is a possible D gene (5 bases). V shed 3 bases and J shed 7 bases, with 11 bases lying between them. CDR3 size: 12 residues. Germline-derived CDR1 and CDR2 are SGHRS and YFSETQ.

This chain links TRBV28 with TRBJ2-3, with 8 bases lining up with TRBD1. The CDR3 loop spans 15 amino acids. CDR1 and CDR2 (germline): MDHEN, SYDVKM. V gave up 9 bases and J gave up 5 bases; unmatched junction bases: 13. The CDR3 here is CARLFSGTGGDTQYF. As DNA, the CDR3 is TGTGCCAGACTATTTTCCGGGACAGGCGGAGATACGCAGTATTTT.

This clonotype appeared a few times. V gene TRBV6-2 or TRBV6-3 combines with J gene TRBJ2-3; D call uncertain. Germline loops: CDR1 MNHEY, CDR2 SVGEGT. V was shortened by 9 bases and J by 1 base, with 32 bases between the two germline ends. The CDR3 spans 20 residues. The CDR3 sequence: CASSLTSGRTLLPRTDTQYF. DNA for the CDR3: TGTGCCAGTTCCCTGACGTCTGGTCGAACCCTCTTGCCGCGCACAGATACGCAGTATTTT.

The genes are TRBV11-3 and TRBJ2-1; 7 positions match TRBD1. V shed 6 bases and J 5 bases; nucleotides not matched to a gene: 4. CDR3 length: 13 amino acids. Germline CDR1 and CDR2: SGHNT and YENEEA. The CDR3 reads CASRRTGNNEQFF. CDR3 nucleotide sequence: TGTGCCAGCAGGAGGACAGGCAACAATGAGCAGTTCTTC.

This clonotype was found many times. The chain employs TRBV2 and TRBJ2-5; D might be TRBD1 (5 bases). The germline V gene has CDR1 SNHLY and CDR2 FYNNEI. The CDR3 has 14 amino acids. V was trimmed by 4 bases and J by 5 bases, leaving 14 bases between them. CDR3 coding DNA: TGTGCCAGCAGTGGGCCCATGGGGCACGAGACCCAGTACTTC. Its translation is CASSGPMGHETQYF. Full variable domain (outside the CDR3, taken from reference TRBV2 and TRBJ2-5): EPEVTQTPSHQVTQMGQEVILRCVPISNHLYFYWYRQILGQKVEFLVSFYNNEISEKSEIFDDQFSVERPDGSNFTLKIRSTKLEDSAMYFCASSGPMGHETQYFGPGTRLLVL.

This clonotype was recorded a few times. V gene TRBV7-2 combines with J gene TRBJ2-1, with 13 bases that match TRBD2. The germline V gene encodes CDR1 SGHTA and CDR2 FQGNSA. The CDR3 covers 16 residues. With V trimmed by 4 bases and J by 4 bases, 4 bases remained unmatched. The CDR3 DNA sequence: TGTGCCAGCAGCTCCGCGGGACTAGCGGGGTACAATGAGCAGTTCTTC. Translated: CASSSAGLAGYNEQFF.

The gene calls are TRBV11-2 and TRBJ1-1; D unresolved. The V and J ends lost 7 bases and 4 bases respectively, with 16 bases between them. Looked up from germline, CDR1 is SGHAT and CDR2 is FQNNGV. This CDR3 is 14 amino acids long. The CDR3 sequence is CASNELRQGTEAFF. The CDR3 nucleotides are TGTGCCAGCAACGAACTTCGTCAAGGCACTGAAGCTTTCTTT. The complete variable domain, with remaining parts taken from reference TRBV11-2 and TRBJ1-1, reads EAGVAQSPRYKIIEKRQSVAFWCNPISGHATLYWYQQILGQGPKLLIQFQNNGVVDDSQLPKDRFSAERLKGVDSTLKIQPAKLEDSAVYLCASNELRQGTEAFFGQGTRLTVV.

Here the CDR3 reads CASSLSTGLAGVGVETQYF. CDR3 coding DNA: TGTGCCAGCAGCTTATCCACGGGACTAGCGGGAGTAGGGGTGGAGACCCAGTACTTC. The J gene is TRBJ2-5, the V gene TRBV11-2, with 14 bases lining up with TRBD2. CDR1 and CDR2 from the germline V gene are SGHAT and FQNNGV. The CDR3 is made up of 19 amino acids. J was trimmed by 5 bases and V by 2 bases; bases with no gene match: 13.

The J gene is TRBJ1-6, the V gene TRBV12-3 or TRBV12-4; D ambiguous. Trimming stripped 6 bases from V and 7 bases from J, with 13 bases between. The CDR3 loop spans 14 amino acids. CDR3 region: CASSQRTGNSPLHF. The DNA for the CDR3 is TGTGCCAGCAGCCAAAGGACGGGGAATTCACCCCTCCACTTT.

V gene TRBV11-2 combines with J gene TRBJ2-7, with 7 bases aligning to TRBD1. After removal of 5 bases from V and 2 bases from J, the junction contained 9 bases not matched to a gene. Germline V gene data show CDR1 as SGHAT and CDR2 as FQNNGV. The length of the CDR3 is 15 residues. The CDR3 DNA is TGTGCCAGCAGCCTCACAGGACAGGCTGCCTACGAGCAGTACTTC. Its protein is CASSLTGQAAYEQYF.